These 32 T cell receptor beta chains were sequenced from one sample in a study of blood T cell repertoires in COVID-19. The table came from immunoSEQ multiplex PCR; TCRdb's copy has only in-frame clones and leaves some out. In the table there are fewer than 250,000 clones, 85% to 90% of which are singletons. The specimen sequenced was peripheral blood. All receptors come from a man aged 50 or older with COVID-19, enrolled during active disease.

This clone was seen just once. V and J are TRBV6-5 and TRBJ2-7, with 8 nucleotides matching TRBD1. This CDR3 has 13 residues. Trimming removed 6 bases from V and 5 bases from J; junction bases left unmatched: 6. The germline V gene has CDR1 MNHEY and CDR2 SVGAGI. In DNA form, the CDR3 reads TGTGCCAGCAGCCGACAGGGGACCCACGAGCAGTACTTC. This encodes CASSRQGTHEQYF.

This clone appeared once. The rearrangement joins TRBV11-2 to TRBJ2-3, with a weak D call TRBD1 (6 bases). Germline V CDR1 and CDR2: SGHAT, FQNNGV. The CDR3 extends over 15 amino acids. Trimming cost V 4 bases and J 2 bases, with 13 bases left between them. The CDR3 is CASSSYGQSTDTQYF. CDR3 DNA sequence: TGTGCCAGCAGCTCCTACGGACAGTCCACAGATACGCAGTATTTT.

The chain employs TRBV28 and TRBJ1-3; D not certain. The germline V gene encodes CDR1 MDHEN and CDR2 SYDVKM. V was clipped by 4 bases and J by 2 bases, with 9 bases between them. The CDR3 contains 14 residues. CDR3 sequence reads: CASSSTRAGNTIYF. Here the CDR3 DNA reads TGTGCCAGCAGTTCGACGAGGGCTGGAAACACCATATATTTT.

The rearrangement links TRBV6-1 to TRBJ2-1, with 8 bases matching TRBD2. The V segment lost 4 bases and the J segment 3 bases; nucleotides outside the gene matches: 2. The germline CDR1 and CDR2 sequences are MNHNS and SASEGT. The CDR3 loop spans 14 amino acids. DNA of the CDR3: TGTGCCAGCAGTGCCGGGACTAGCTACAATGAGCAGTTCTTC. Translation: CASSAGTSYNEQFF.

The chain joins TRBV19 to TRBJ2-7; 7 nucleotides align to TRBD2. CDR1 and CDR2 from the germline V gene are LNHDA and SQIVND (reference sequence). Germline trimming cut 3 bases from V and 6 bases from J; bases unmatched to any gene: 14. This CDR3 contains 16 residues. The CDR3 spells CASSIVRVGGLGEQYF. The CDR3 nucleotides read TGTGCCAGTAGTATTGTTCGTGTGGGAGGGCTGGGCGAGCAGTACTTC.

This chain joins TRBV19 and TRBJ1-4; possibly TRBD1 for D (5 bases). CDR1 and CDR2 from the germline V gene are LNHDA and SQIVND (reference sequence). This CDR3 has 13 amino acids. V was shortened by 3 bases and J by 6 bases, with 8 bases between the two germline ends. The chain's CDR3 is CASSIPGYEKLFF. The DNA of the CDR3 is TGTGCCAGTAGTATCCCAGGGTATGAAAAACTGTTTTTT.

DNA for the CDR3: TGTGCCATCAGTGAGTTTGGAGGACCCCTCCACTTT. This encodes CAISEFGGPLHF. This sequence joins TRBV10-3 and TRBJ1-6; the D is unclear. Germline V CDR1 and CDR2: ENHRY, SYGVKD. With 1 base removed from V and 12 bases from J, the gap between germline ends came to 7 bases. The CDR3 sequence is 12 residues long.

The CDR3 nucleotides read TGTGCCAGTATGAAGACAGGGGGCTACACCGGGGAGCTGTTTTTT. This codes for CASMKTGGYTGELFF. V and J are TRBV19 and TRBJ2-2; 10 bases are a match to TRBD1. The CDR3 is 15 residues long. With V trimmed by 7 bases and J by 3 bases, 5 bases remained unmatched. Per germline, CDR1 LNHDA and CDR2 SQIVND (reference sequence).

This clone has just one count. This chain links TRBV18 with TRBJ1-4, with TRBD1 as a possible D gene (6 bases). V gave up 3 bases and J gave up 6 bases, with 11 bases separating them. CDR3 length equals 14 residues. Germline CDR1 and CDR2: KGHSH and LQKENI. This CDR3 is CASSPQGRDEKLFF. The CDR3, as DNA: TGTGCCAGCTCACCGCAGGGGCGGGATGAAAAACTGTTTTTT.

The CDR3, as DNA: TGTGCCAGTAGTAGGTACAGGGTTGAGCAGCCCCAGCATTTT. Protein: CASSRYRVEQPQHF. The rearrangement links TRBV19 to TRBJ1-5, with D possibly TRBD1 on 6 matching bases. Germline V gene lookup returns CDR1 LNHDA and CDR2 SQIVND (reference sequence). V lost 4 bases and J 7 bases, leaving 14 bases between the germline ends. This CDR3 is 14 amino acids long.

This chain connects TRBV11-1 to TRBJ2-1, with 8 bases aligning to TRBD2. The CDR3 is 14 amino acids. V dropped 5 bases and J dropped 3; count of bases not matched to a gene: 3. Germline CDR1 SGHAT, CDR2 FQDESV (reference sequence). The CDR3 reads CASSAGRVYNEQFF. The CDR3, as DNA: TGTGCCAGCAGCGCCGGGAGGGTCTACAATGAGCAGTTCTTC.

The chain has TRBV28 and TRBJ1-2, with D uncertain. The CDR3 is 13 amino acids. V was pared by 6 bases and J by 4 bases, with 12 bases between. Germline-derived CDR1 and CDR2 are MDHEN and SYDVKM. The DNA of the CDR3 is TGTGCCAGCAGATCCGGGGAGAGCTATGGCTACACCTTC. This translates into CASRSGESYGYTF.

The CDR3 sequence is CASSYGLAPSYEQYF. CDR3 coding DNA: TGTGCCAGCAGCTACGGACTAGCGCCCTCCTACGAGCAGTACTTC. This chain uses TRBV5-6 with TRBJ2-7; TRBD2 matches 9 bases. The CDR3 has 15 residues. The V and J ends lost 3 bases and 0 bases, in that order; junction bases with no gene match: 4. Germline CDR1 SGHDT, CDR2 YYEEEE.

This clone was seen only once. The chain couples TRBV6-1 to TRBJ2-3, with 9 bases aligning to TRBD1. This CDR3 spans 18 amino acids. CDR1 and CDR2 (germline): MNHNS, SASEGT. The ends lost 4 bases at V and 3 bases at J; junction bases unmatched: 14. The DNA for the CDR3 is TGTGCCAGCAGTGCCCGGTTATACAGGGGGCTGGCTACAGATACGCAGTATTTT. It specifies CASSARLYRGLATDTQYF.

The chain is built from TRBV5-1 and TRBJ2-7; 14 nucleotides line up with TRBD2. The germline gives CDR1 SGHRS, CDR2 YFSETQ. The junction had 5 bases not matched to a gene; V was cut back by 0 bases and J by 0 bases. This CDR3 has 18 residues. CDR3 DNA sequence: TGCGCCAGCAGCTTGGCCGGGACTAGCGGGGGCAGCTCCTACGAGCAGTACTTC. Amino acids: CASSLAGTSGGSSYEQYF.

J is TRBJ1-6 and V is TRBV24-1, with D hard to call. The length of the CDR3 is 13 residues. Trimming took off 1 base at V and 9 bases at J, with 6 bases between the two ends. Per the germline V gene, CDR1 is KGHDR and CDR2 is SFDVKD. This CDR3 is CATSDFRGSPLHF. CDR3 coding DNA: TGTGCCACCAGTGATTTCCGGGGTTCACCCCTCCACTTT.

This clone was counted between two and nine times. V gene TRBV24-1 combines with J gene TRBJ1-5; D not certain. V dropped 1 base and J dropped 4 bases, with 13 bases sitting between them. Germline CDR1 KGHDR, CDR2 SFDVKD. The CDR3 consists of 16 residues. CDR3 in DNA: TGTGCCACCAGTGATTTCCGAGGCGGAGATAATCAGCCCCAGCATTTT. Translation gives CATSDFRGGDNQPQHF.

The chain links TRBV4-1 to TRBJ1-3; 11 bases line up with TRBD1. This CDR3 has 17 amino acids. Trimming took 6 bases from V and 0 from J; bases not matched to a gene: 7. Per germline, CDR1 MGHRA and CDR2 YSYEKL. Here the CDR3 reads CASSPGQGASSGNTIYF. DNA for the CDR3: TGCGCCAGCAGTCCAGGACAGGGGGCTAGCTCTGGAAACACCATATATTTT.

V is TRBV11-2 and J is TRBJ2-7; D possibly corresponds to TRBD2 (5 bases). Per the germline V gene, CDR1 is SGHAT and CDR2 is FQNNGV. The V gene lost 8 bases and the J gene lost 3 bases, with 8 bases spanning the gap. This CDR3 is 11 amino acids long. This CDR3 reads CASSRGYEQYF. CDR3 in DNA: TGTGCCAGCTCCCGGGGCTACGAGCAGTACTTC.

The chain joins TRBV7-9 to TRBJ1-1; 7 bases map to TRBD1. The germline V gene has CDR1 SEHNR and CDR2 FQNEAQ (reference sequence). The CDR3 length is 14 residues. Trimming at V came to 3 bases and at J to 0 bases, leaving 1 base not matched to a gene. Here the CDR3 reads CASSFGTVNTEAFF. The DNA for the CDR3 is TGTGCCAGCAGCTTCGGGACAGTGAACACTGAAGCTTTCTTT.

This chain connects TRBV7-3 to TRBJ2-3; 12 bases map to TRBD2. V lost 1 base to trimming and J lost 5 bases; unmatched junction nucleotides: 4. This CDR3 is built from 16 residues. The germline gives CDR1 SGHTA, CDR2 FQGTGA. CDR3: CASSLRLAGAGDTQYF. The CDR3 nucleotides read TGTGCCAGCAGCTTAAGACTAGCGGGGGCAGGAGATACGCAGTATTTT.

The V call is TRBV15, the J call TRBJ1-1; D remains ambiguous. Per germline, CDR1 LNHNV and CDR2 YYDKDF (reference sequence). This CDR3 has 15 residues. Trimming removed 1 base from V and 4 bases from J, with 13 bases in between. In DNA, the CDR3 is TGTGCCACCAGCAGAGGGGCGGGTCTGGGCACTGAAGCTTTCTTT. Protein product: CATSRGAGLGTEAFF.

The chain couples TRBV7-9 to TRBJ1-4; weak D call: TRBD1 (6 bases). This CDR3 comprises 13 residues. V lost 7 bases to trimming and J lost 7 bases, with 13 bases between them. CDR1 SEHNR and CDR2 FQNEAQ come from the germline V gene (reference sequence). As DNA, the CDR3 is TGTGCCAGCACCGAGGGGGTTAGTGAAAAACTGTTTTTT. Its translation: CASTEGVSEKLFF.

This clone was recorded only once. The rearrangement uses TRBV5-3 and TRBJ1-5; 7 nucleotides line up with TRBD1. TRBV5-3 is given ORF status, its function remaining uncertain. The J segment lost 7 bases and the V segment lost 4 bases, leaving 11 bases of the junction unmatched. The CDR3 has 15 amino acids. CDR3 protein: CARSAWGQGGQPQHF. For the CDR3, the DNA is TGTGCCAGAAGCGCGTGGGGCCAGGGGGGACAGCCCCAGCATTTT.

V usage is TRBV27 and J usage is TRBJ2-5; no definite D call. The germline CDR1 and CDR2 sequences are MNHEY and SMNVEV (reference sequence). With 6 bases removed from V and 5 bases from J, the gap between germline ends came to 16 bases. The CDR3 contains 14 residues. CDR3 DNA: TGTGCCAGCAGCTGGCACCCAGAGAGGGAGACCCAGTACTTC. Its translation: CASSWHPERETQYF.

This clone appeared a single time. The CDR3 loop is CASTSGGPNYEQYF. In DNA form, the CDR3 reads TGTGCCAGCACGAGCGGGGGGCCCAACTACGAGCAGTACTTC. The V call is TRBV28, the J call TRBJ2-7; the match to TRBD2 covers 9 bases. Trimming took 7 bases from V and 3 from J; bases not matched to a gene: 7. The V gene's germline CDR1 is MDHEN and CDR2 SYDVKM. This CDR3 has 14 amino acids.

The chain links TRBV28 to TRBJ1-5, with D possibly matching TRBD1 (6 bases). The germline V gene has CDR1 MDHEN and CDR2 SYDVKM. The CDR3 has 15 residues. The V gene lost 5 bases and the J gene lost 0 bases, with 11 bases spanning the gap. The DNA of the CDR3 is TGTGCCAGCAGTCCCGGGACAATTAGCAATCAGCCCCAGCATTTT. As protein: CASSPGTISNQPQHF. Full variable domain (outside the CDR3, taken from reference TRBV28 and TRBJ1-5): DVKVTQSSRYLVKRTGEKVFLECVQDMDHENMFWYRQDPGLGLRLIYFSYDVKMKEKGDIPEGYSVSREKKERFSLILESASTNQTSMYLCASSPGTISNQPQHFGDGTRLSIL.

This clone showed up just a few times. The chain's CDR3 is CATSDWAPTVLPYEQYF. The DNA for the CDR3 is TGTGCCACCAGTGATTGGGCCCCGACAGTACTTCCCTACGAGCAGTACTTC. This rearrangement joins TRBV24-1 to TRBJ2-7; perhaps TRBD1 as D (5 bases). Per the germline V gene, CDR1 is KGHDR and CDR2 is SFDVKD. With 2 bases removed from V and 2 bases from J, the gap between germline ends came to 18 bases. The CDR3 spans 17 residues.

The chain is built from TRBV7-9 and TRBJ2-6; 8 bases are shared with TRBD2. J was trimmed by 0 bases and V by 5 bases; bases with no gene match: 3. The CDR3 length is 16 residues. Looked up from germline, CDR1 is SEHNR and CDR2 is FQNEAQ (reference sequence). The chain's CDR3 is CASSRRGVSGANVLTF. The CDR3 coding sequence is TGTGCCAGCAGCCGGCGGGGGGTCTCTGGGGCCAACGTCCTGACTTTC. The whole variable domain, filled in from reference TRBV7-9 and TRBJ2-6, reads DTGVSQNPRHKITKRGQNVTFRCDPISEHNRLYWYRQTLGQGPEFLTYFQNEAQLEKSRLLSDRFSAERPKGSFSTLEIQRTEQGDSAMYLCASSRRGVSGANVLTFGAGSRLTVL.

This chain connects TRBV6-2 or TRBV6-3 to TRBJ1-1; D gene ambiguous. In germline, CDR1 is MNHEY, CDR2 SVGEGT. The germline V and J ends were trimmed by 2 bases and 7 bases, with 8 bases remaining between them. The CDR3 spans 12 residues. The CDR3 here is CASSYRAHEAFF. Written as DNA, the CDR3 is TGTGCCAGCAGTTACAGAGCCCATGAAGCTTTCTTT.

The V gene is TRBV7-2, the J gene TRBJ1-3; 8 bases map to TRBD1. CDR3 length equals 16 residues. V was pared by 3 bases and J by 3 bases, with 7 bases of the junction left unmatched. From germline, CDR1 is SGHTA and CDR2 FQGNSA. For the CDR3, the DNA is TGTGCCAGCAGCTTCCGGACAGGGTCCTTTGGAAACACCATATATTTT. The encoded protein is CASSFRTGSFGNTIYF.

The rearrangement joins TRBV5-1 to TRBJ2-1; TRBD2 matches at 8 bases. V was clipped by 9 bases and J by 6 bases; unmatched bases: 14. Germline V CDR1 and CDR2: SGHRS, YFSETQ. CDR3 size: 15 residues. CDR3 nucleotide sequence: TGCGCCACCACCCGGGAGGGGGGGCCTGGCAATGAGCAGTTCTTC. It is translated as CATTREGGPGNEQFF. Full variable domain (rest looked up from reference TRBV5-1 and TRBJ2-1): KAGVTQTPRYLIKTRGQQVTLSCSPISGHRSVSWYQQTPGQGLQFLFEYFSETQRNKGNFPGRFSGRQFSNSRSEMNVSTLELGDSALYLCATTREGGPGNEQFFGPGTRLTVL.